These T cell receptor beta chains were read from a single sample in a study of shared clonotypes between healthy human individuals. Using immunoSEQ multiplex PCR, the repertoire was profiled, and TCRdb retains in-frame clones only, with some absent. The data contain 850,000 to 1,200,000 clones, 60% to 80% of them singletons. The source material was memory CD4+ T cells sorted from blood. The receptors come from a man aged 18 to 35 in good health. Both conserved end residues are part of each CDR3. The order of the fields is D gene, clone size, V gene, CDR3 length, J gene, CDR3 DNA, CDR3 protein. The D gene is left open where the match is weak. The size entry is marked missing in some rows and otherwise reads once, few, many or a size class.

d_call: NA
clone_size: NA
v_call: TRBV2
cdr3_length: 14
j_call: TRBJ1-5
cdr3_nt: TGTGCCAGCGGAGGCCGAGGAGGCAATCAGCCCCAGCATTTT
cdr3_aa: CASGGRGGNQPQHF

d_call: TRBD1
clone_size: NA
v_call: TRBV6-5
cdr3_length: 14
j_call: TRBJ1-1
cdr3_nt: TGTGCCAGCAGCTCTATGACAGGGGGCACTGAAGCTTTCTTT
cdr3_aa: CASSSMTGGTEAFF

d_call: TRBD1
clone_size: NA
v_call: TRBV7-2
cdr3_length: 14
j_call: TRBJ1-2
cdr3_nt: TGTGCCAGCAGCCCTAGAGGGACAGGGTTTGGCTACACCTTC
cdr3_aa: CASSPRGTGFGYTF

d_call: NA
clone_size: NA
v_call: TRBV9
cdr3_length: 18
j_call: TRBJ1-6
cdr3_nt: TGTGCCAGCAGCGTAGGGGTTGGAGGTAGCTCCTATAATTCACCCCTCCACTTT
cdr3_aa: CASSVGVGGSSYNSPLHF

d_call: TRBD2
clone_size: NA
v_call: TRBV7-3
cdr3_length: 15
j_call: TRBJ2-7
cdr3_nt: TGTGCCAGCAGCTTAGGCGGCGGGGGTCCCTACGAGCAGTACTTC
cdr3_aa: CASSLGGGGPYEQYF

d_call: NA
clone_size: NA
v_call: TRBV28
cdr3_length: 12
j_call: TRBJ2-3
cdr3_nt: TGTGCCAGCAGTTTTGGGGCAGATACGCAGTATTTT
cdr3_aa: CASSFGADTQYF

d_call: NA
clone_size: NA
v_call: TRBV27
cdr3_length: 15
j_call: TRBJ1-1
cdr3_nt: TGTGCCAGCAGTTTGGGGGCGGGGGGAGCCCCTAGGGCTTTCTTT
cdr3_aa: CASSLGAGGAPRAFF

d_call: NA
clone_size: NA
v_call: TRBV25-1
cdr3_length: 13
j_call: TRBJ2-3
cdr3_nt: TGTGCCAGCAGTGACTGGGCGCCGCGCGCGCAGTATTTT
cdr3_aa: CASSDWAPRAQYF

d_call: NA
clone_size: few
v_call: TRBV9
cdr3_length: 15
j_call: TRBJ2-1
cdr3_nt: TGTGCCAGCAGCTTCCGCCCGGACTTGTACAATGAGCAGTTCTTC
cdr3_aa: CASSFRPDLYNEQFF

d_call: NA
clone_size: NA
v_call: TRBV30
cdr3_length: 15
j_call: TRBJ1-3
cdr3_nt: TGTGCCTGGGAGACAGCGCCAATCTCTGGAAACACCATATATTTT
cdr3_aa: CAWETAPISGNTIYF

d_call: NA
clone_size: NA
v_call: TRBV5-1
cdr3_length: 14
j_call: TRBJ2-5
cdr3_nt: TGCGCCAGCAGGAGACCGGACAGCCAAGAGACCCAGTACTTC
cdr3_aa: CASRRPDSQETQYF

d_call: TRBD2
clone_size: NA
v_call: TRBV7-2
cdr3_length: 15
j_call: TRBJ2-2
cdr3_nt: TGTGCCAGCAGCCCCAGAGGGGCGGGGGCCGGGGAGCTGTTTTTT
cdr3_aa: CASSPRGAGAGELFF

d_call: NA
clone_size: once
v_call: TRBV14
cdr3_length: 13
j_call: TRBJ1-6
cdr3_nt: TGTGCCAGCAGCCAATCCGAGGGGTCACCCCTCCACTTT
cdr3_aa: CASSQSEGSPLHF

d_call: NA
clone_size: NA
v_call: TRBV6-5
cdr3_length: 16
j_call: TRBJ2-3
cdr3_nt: TGTGCCAGCAGTTACTCTTCTGGCAGGGGAACAGATACGCAGTATTTT
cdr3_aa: CASSYSSGRGTDTQYF

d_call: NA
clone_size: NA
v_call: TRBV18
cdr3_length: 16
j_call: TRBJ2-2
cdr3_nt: TGTGCCAGCTCACCCTCCCAAATTACGAACACCGGGGAGCTGTTTTTT
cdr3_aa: CASSPSQITNTGELFF

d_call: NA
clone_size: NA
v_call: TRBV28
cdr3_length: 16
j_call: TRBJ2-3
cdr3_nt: TGTGCCAGCAGTTTACGAGCGTGGGGGGGCTCAGATACGCAGTATTTT
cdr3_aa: CASSLRAWGGSDTQYF

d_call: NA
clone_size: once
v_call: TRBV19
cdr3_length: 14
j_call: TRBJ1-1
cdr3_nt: TGTGCCAGCTGGGCCCGGGTTTCGAACACTGAAGCTTTCTTT
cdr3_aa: CASWARVSNTEAFF

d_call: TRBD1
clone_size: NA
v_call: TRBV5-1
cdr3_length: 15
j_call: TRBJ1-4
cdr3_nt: TGCGCCAGCAGCTTATCCGGGACAGGAAATGAAAAACTGTTTTTT
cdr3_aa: CASSLSGTGNEKLFF

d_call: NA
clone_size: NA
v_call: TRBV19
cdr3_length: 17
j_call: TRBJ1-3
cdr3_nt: TGTGCCAGTAGTATACTCCCCGGGCCCACCTCTGGAAACACCATATATTTT
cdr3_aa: CASSILPGPTSGNTIYF

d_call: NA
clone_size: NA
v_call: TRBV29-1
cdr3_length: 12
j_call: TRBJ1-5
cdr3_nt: TGCAGCGCCACGACCGAGGTCGAGCCCCAGCATTTT
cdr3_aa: CSATTEVEPQHF

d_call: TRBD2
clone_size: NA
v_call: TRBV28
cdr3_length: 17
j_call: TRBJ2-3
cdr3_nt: TGTGCCAGCAGTATCACTAGCGGGGGGTTTAGCACAGATACGCAGTATTTT
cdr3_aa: CASSITSGGFSTDTQYF

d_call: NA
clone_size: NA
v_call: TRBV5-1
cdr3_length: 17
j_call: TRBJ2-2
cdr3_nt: TGCGCCAGCAGCTTTGGAGGGGTCGACAGAAACACCGGGGAGCTGTTTTTT
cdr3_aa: CASSFGGVDRNTGELFF

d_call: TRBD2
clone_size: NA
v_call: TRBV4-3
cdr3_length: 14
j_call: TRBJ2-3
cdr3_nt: TGCGCCAGCAGTCGTAGCGGGAGGGGTGATACGCAGTATTTT
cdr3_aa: CASSRSGRGDTQYF

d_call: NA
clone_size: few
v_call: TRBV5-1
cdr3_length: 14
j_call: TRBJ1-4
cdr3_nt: TGCGCCAGCAGACCCGGGGACGGTAATGAAAAACTGTTTTTT
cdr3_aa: CASRPGDGNEKLFF

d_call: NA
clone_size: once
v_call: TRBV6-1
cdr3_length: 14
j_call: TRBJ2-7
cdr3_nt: TGTGCCAGCAGTGAACAGGGTAGCACCTACGAGCAGTACTTC
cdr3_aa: CASSEQGSTYEQYF

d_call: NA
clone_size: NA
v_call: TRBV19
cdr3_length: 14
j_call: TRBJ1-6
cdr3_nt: TGTGCCAGTAGTATAATCGTTCTAAATTCACCCCTCCACTTT
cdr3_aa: CASSIIVLNSPLHF